This is a list of T cell receptor beta chains from one sample in a study of T cell changes during pregnancy in multiple sclerosis. Method: immunoSEQ multiplex PCR; TCRdb's copy keeps in-frame clones and lacks some. The sample has fewer than 40,000 clones; 90% are singletons. The input for sequencing was CD4+ T cells from peripheral blood mononuclear cells, taken in the second trimester of pregnancy. These receptor sequences come from a female donor in good health, enrolled as a control in a pregnancy study. Each CDR3 is given with its conserved first and last residue. A D gene is named only where the DNA matches it firmly. Part of the rows lack a size; the others show once, few, many or a class for expanded clones.

v_gene: TRBV4-1; d_gene: NA; abundance: once; j_gene: TRBJ1-1; CDR3aa: CASSPGGRIPAMNTEAFF; CDR3nt: TGCGCCAGCAGCCCCGGAGGACGGATCCCGGCAATGAACACTGAAGCTTTCTTT
v_gene: TRBV6-6; d_gene: NA; abundance: NA; j_gene: TRBJ1-2; CDR3aa: CASSYSFNRDGYTF; CDR3nt: TGTGCCAGCAGTTACTCATTCAACAGGGACGGCTACACCTTC
v_gene: TRBV19; d_gene: TRBD1; abundance: NA; j_gene: TRBJ1-2; CDR3aa: CASSIRDRADGYTF; CDR3nt: TGTGCCAGTAGTATCCGGGACAGGGCTGATGGCTACACCTTC
v_gene: TRBV6-5; d_gene: TRBD2; abundance: NA; j_gene: TRBJ2-7; CDR3aa: CASSARTSGTYEQYF; CDR3nt: TGTGCCAGCAGTGCCCGGACTAGCGGGACCTACGAGCAGTACTTC
v_gene: TRBV7-2; d_gene: TRBD1; abundance: NA; j_gene: TRBJ1-2; CDR3aa: CASSSRQGVNYGYTF; CDR3nt: TGTGCCAGCAGCTCACGACAGGGCGTTAACTATGGCTACACCTTC
v_gene: TRBV30; d_gene: NA; abundance: NA; j_gene: TRBJ2-1; CDR3aa: CAWSVLSGNEQFF; CDR3nt: TGTGCCTGGAGTGTACTATCGGGCAATGAGCAGTTCTTC
v_gene: TRBV21-1; d_gene: NA; abundance: NA; j_gene: TRBJ2-2; CDR3aa: CASSIRQGHTGELFF; CDR3nt: TGTGCCAGCAGCATCCGACAGGGCCACACCGGGGAGCTGTTTTTT
v_gene: TRBV30; d_gene: TRBD2; abundance: NA; j_gene: TRBJ2-3; CDR3aa: CAWKLTSGRPDTQYF; CDR3nt: TGTGCCTGGAAATTGACTAGCGGAAGACCAGATACGCAGTATTTT
v_gene: TRBV6-1; d_gene: NA; abundance: NA; j_gene: TRBJ1-2; CDR3aa: CASTEGVSGYGYTF; CDR3nt: TGTGCCAGCACCGAGGGGGTGTCTGGCTATGGCTACACCTTC
v_gene: TRBV7-2; d_gene: NA; abundance: NA; j_gene: TRBJ1-2; CDR3aa: CASSLGQRANYGYTF; CDR3nt: TGTGCCAGCAGCCTAGGACAGAGAGCTAACTATGGCTACACCTTC